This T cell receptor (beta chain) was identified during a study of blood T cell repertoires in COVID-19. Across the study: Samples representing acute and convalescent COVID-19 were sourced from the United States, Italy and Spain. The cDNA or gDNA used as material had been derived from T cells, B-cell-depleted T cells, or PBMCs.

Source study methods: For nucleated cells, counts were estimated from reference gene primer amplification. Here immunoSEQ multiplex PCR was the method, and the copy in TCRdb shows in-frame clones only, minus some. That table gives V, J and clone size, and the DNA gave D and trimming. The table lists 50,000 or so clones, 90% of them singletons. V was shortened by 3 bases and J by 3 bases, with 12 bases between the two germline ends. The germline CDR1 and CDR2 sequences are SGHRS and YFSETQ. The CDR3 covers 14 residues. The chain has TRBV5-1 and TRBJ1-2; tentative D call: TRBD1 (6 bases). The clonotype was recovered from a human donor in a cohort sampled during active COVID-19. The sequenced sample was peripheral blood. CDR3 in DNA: TGCGCCAGCAGCTCGCCGGACAGATACTATGGCTACACCTTC. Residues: CASSSPDRYYGYTF.